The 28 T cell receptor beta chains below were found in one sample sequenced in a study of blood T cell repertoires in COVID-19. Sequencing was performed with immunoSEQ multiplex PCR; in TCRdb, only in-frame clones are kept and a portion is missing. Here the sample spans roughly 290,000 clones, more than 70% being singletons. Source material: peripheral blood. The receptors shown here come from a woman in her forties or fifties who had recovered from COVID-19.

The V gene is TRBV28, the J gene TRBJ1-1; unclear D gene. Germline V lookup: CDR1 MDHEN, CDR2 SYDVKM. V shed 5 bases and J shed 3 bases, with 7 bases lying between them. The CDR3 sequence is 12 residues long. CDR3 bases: TGTGCCAGCAGTCTCGAGTACACTGAAGCTTTCTTT. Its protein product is CASSLEYTEAFF.

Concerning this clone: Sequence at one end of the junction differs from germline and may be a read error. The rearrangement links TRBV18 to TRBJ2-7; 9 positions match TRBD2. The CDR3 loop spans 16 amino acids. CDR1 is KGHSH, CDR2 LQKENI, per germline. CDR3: CASPPTGTSNDYEQYF. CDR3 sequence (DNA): TGTGCCAGCCCACCGACCGGGACTAGCAACGACTACGAGCAGTACTTC.

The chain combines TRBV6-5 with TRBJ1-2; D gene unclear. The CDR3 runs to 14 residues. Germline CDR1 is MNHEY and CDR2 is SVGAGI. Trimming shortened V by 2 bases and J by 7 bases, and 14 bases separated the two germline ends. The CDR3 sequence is CASSYAGRERGYTF. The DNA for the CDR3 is TGTGCCAGCAGTTACGCGGGCAGAGAACGTGGCTACACCTTC.

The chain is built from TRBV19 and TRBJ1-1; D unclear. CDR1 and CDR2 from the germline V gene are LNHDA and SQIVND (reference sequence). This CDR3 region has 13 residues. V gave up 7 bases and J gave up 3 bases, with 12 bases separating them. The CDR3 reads CASTSGWDTEAFF. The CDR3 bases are TGTGCCAGTACTTCCGGGTGGGACACTGAAGCTTTCTTT.

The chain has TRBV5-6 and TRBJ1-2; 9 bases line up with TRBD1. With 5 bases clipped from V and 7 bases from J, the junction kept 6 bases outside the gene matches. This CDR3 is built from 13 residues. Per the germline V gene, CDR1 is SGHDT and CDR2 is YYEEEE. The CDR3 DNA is TGTGCCAGCAGGATGACAGGGGGTGGTGGCTACACCTTC. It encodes CASRMTGGGGYTF.

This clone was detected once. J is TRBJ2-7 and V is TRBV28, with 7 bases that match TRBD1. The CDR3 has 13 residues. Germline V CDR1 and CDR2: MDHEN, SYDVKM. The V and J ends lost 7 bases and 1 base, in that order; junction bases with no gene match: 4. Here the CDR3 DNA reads TGTGCCAGCAATCCGGGACAGTCCTACGAGCAGTACTTC. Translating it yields CASNPGQSYEQYF.

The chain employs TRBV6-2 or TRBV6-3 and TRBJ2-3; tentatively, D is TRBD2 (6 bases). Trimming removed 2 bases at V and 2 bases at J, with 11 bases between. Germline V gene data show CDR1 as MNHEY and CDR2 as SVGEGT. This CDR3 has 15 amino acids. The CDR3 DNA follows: TGTGCCAGCAGTTACATAGGGACTGACACAGATACGCAGTATTTT. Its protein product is CASSYIGTDTDTQYF.

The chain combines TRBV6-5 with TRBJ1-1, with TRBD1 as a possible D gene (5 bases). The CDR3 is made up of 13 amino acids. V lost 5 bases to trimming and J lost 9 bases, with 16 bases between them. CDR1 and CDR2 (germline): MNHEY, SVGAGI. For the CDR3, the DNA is TGTGCCAGCAGTCGTACAGGCCGCCTAAAAGCTTTCTTT. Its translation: CASSRTGRLKAFF.

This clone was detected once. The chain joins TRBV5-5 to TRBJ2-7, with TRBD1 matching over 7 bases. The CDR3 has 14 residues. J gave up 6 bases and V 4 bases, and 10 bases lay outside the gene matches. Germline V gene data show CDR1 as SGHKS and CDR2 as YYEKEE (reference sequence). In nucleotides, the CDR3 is TGTGCCAGCAGCGTGACAGGGTACGAAGGCGAGCAGTACTTC. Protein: CASSVTGYEGEQYF.

CDR3 protein: CASSFPGTGLETQYF. DNA of the CDR3: TGTGCCAGCAGCTTTCCAGGGACAGGGTTAGAGACCCAGTACTTC. The chain employs TRBV7-2 and TRBJ2-5, with TRBD1 identical over 9 bases. There are 15 residues in the CDR3. The V segment lost 3 bases and the J segment 4 bases; nucleotides outside the gene matches: 6. Germline loops: CDR1 SGHTA, CDR2 FQGNSA.

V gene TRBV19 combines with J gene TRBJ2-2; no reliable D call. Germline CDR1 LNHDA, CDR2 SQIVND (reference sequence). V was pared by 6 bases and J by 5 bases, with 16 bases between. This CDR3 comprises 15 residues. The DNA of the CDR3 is TGTGCCAGTAGCCTAGACTGGCGCTTAACCGGGGAGCTGTTTTTT. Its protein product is CASSLDWRLTGELFF. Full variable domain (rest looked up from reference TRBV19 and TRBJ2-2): DGGITQSPKYLFRKEGQNVTLSCEQNLNHDAMYWYRQDPGQGLRLIYYSQIVNDFQKGDIAEGYSVSREKKESFPLTVTSAQKNPTAFYLCASSLDWRLTGELFFGEGSRLTVL.

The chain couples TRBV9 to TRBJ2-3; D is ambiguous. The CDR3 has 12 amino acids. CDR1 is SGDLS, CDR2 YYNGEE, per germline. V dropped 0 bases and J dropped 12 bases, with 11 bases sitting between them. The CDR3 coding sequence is TGTGCCAGCAGCGTAGGTGTCAGGCCCCAGTATTTT. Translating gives CASSVGVRPQYF.

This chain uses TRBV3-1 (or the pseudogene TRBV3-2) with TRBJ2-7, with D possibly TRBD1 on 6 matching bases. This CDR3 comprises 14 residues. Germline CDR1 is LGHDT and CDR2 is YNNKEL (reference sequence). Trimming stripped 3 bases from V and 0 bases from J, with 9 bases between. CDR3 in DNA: TGTGCCAGCAGCCACGACAGGTACTCCTACGAGCAGTACTTC. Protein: CASSHDRYSYEQYF.

This CDR3 is CSASAPSSGSSNEQFF. The CDR3 bases are TGCAGTGCTAGTGCCCCCTCCAGCGGGAGTTCCAATGAGCAGTTCTTC. V gene TRBV20-1 combines with J gene TRBJ2-1; 8 bases align to TRBD2. The CDR3 is 16 residues long. Germline CDR1 reads DFQATT; CDR2 reads SNEGSKA (reference sequence). The V and J ends lost 3 bases and 6 bases, in that order; junction bases with no gene match: 13.

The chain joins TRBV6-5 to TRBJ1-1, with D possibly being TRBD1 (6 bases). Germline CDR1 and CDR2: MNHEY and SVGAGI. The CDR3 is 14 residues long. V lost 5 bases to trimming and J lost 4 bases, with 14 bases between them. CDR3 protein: CASSPARGSTEAFF. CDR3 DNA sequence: TGTGCCAGCAGTCCTGCAAGGGGGAGCACTGAAGCTTTCTTT.

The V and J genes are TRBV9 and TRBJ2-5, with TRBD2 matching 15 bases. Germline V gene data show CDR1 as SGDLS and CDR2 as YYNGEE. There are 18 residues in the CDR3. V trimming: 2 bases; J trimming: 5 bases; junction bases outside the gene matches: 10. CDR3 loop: CASSVGTSGRLGGETQYF. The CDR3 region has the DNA TGTGCCAGCAGCGTTGGGACTAGCGGGAGGCTGGGTGGTGAGACCCAGTACTTC.

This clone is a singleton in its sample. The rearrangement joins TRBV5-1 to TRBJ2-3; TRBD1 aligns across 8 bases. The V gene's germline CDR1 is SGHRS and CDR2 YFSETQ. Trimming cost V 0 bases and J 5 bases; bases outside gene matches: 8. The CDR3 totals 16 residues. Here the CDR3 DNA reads TGCGCCAGCAGCTTGGCCGGCAGGGGGCAAGTAGATACGCAGTATTTT. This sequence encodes CASSLAGRGQVDTQYF.

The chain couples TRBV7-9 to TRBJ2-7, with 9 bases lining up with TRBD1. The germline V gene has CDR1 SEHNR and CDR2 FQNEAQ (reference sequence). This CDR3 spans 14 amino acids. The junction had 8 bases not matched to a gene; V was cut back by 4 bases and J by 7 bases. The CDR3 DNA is TGTGCCAGCAGCTCGGGACAGGGAATAAGTGAGCAGTACTTC. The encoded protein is CASSSGQGISEQYF. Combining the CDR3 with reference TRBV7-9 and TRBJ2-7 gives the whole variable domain DTGVSQNPRHKITKRGQNVTFRCDPISEHNRLYWYRQTLGQGPEFLTYFQNEAQLEKSRLLSDRFSAERPKGSFSTLEIQRTEQGDSAMYLCASSSGQGISEQYFGPGTRLTVT.

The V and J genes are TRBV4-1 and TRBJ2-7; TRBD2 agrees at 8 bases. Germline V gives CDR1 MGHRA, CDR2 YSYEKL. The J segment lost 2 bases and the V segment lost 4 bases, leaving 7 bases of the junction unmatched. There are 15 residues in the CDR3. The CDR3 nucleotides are TGCGCCAGCAGCCTGACTAGCGCGTTGACCTACGAGCAGTACTTC. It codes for CASSLTSALTYEQYF.

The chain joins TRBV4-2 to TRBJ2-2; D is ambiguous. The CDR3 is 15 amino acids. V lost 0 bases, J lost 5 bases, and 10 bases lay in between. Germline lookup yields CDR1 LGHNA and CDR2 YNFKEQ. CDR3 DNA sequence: TGTGCCAGCAGCCAAGATCGTTCCGCGACCGGGGAGCTGTTTTTT. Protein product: CASSQDRSATGELFF.

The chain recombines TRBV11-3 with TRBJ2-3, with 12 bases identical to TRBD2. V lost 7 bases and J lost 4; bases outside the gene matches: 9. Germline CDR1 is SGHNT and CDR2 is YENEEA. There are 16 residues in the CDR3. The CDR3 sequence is CASIPPLAGGPDTQYF. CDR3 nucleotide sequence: TGTGCCAGCATCCCTCCACTAGCGGGGGGTCCAGATACGCAGTATTTT.

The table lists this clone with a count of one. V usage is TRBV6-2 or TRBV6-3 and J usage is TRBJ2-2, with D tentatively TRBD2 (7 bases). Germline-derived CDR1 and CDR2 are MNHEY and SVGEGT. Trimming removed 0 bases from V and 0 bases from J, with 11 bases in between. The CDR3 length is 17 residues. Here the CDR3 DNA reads TGTGCCAGCAGTTACTCGAGGGGGGGGACGAACACCGGGGAGCTGTTTTTT. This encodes CASSYSRGGTNTGELFF.

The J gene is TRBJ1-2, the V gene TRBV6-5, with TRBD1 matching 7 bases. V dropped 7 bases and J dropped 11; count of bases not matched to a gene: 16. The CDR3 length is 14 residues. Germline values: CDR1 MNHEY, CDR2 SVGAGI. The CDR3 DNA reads TGTGCCAGCACTTCACTCTCGGGCAGGGGGAAGTACACCTTC. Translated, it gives CASTSLSGRGKYTF.

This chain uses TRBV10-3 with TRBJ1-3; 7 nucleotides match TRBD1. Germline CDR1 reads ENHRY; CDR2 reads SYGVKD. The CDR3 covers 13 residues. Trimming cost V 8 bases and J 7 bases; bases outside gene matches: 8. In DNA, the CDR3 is TGTGCCATCGGCCAGGACAGGAGGAACACCATATATTTT. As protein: CAIGQDRRNTIYF.

The CDR3 loop reads CASSLSSGRIGEQFF. The CDR3 bases are TGTGCCAGCTCACTATCTAGCGGGAGAATCGGTGAGCAGTTCTTC. J is TRBJ2-1 and V is TRBV18; 10 positions agree with TRBD2. Germline-derived CDR1 and CDR2 are KGHSH and LQKENI. This CDR3 spans 15 amino acids. V lost 4 bases to trimming and J lost 9 bases; unmatched junction nucleotides: 9.

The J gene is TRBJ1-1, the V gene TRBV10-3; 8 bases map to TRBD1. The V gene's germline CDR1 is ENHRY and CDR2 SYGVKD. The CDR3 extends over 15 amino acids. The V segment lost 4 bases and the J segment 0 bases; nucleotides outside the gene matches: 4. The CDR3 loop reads CAISGGTGVNTEAFF. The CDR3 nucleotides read TGTGCCATCAGTGGCGGGACAGGAGTGAACACTGAAGCTTTCTTT.

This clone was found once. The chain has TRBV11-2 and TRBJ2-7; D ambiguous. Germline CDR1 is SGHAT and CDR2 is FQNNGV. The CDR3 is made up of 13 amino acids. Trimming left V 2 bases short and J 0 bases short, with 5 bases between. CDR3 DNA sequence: TGTGCCAGCAGCTTATTCAGCTCCTACGAGCAGTACTTC. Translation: CASSLFSSYEQYF.

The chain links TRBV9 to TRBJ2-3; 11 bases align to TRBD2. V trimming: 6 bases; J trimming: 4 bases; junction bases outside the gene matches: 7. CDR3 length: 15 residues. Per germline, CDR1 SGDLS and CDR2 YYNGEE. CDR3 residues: CASTLAGGSADTQYF. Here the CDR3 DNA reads TGTGCCAGCACCCTAGCGGGGGGCTCCGCAGATACGCAGTATTTT.